A selection of T cell receptor beta chains follows, all from one sample in a study of CXCR3-negative and CXCR3-positive naive CD8 T cells. TCRdb re-called the 5' RACE reads and gives one entry per CDR3 protein, without DNA. This sample's clone table lists 70,000 to 100,000 distinct CDR3 sequences. The sequencing sample was made of naive CXCR3- CD8+ T cells from blood. All receptors derive from a human donor in good health. Some clones in this sample may be carry-over from other donors' samples. Each CDR3 is given with its conserved first and last residue. Each record gives: V gene, J gene, CDR3 protein.

TRBV28	TRBJ2-3	CASSTNERGVNSGTDTQYF
TRBV10-3	TRBJ2-7	CASGGSYEQYF
TRBV28	TRBJ2-7	CAASGAAASYEQYF
TRBV13	TRBJ2-7	CASSSGPGGYEQYF
TRBV5-4	TRBJ2-5	CASTPSGGSGETQYF
TRBV4-1	TRBJ2-7	CASSQGPISGSRTYEQYF
TRBV5-5	TRBJ2-2	CASSRPSGMNTGELFF
TRBV7-9	TRBJ1-1	CASSPPGAVSHTEAFF
TRBV12-3/TRBV12-4	TRBJ2-5	CASSLLNGETQYF
TRBV7-2	TRBJ1-1	CASSLVQGAGFF
TRBV4-3	TRBJ2-7	CASSQAGRSYEQYF
TRBV7-7	TRBJ2-5	CASSLSEYQETQYF